A selection of T cell receptor beta chains follows, all from one sample in a study of cytomegalovirus exposure and HLA in healthy donors. The method was immunoSEQ multiplex PCR; TCRdb's version includes in-frame clones alone and lacks a portion of them. The repertoire has more than 90,000 clones, less than 70% of them found once; the top ten carry around 2.5%. The sequenced sample consisted of PBMCs. All receptors come from a man aged 45-65 years in good health and CMV-seronegative. Each CDR3 is given with its conserved first and last residue. The order of the fields is J gene, clone size, V gene, CDR3 protein. Size is stated for part of the rows, as once, few or many counts, or as a class when the clone is expanded.

J gene: TRBJ1-2; clone size: few; V gene: TRBV4-2; CDR3 protein: CASSQSGNTGGAYGYTF
J gene: TRBJ2-3; clone size: .; V gene: TRBV6-5; CDR3 protein: CASRGGWDTDTQYF
J gene: TRBJ1-4; clone size: few; V gene: TRBV14; CDR3 protein: CASSQGGSEKLFF
J gene: TRBJ1-1; clone size: .; V gene: TRBV10-3; CDR3 protein: CAITTGVNTEAFF
J gene: TRBJ1-2; clone size: .; V gene: TRBV2; CDR3 protein: CASSAGRSHYGYTF
J gene: TRBJ2-2; clone size: .; V gene: TRBV30; CDR3 protein: CAWSGSGDLAGELFF
J gene: TRBJ1-5; clone size: .; V gene: TRBV2; CDR3 protein: CASSDRGFNQPQHF
J gene: TRBJ2-4; clone size: .; V gene: TRBV6-1; CDR3 protein: CVSSEMVARNIQYF
J gene: TRBJ2-6; clone size: few; V gene: TRBV27; CDR3 protein: CASSPSTGITGANVLTF
J gene: TRBJ2-4; clone size: once; V gene: TRBV7-2; CDR3 protein: CASSLGIAGGKSKNIQYF
J gene: TRBJ2-6; clone size: few; V gene: TRBV14; CDR3 protein: CASSQIPGGANVLTF
J gene: TRBJ1-5; clone size: .; V gene: TRBV4-1; CDR3 protein: CASSQDGQGGQPQHF
J gene: TRBJ1-2; clone size: .; V gene: TRBV18; CDR3 protein: CASSPPFGRGQVYGYTF
J gene: TRBJ2-1; clone size: .; V gene: TRBV7-6; CDR3 protein: CASSLSQGPYNEQFF
J gene: TRBJ1-2; clone size: .; V gene: TRBV7-9; CDR3 protein: CASSRGQAFYGYTF
J gene: TRBJ2-5; clone size: .; V gene: TRBV5-1; CDR3 protein: CASSLGGLVETQYF
J gene: TRBJ1-2; clone size: .; V gene: TRBV5-1; CDR3 protein: CASSLTGGAPGYTF
J gene: TRBJ2-7; clone size: once; V gene: TRBV27; CDR3 protein: CASSYQDSYEQYF
J gene: TRBJ2-5; clone size: .; V gene: TRBV4-3; CDR3 protein: CASSQGGRQGTQYF
J gene: TRBJ2-6; clone size: .; V gene: TRBV29-1; CDR3 protein: CSVGDGYGANVLTF
J gene: TRBJ1-3; clone size: .; V gene: TRBV28; CDR3 protein: CASSLSTGSSGNTIYF
J gene: TRBJ2-3; clone size: .; V gene: TRBV2; CDR3 protein: CASSEYRGPTQYF
J gene: TRBJ2-5; clone size: .; V gene: TRBV15; CDR3 protein: CATSREGGAQETQYF
J gene: TRBJ2-6; clone size: .; V gene: TRBV7-2; CDR3 protein: CASSLTRSSGANVLTF
J gene: TRBJ1-5; clone size: .; V gene: TRBV25-1; CDR3 protein: CASSEGQGINQPQHF
J gene: TRBJ2-1; clone size: .; V gene: TRBV7-7; CDR3 protein: CASSLAVGGYNEQFF
J gene: TRBJ1-6; clone size: few; V gene: TRBV7-9; CDR3 protein: CASSLEAGGWKYNSPLHF
J gene: TRBJ1-2; clone size: .; V gene: TRBV5-1; CDR3 protein: CASSVTGGRTYGYTF
J gene: TRBJ1-1; clone size: .; V gene: TRBV30; CDR3 protein: CAWSRNSGFEAFF
J gene: TRBJ2-2; clone size: .; V gene: TRBV4-3; CDR3 protein: CASSQESGGGFHGELFF
J gene: TRBJ2-1; clone size: once; V gene: TRBV7-2; CDR3 protein: CASSLRGNEQFF
J gene: TRBJ2-1; clone size: .; V gene: TRBV28; CDR3 protein: CASSPGAYNEQFF
J gene: TRBJ1-4; clone size: .; V gene: TRBV7-9; CDR3 protein: CASSSRQAATNEKLFF
J gene: TRBJ2-5; clone size: once; V gene: TRBV19; CDR3 protein: CASSSASGGEETQYF
J gene: TRBJ1-4; clone size: .; V gene: TRBV10-3; CDR3 protein: CAISEGTGSEKLFF
J gene: TRBJ2-5; clone size: .; V gene: TRBV5-1; CDR3 protein: CASSADARVRKETQYF
J gene: TRBJ1-3; clone size: few; V gene: TRBV7-2; CDR3 protein: CASSPTGGRVRSNTIYF
J gene: TRBJ1-4; clone size: .; V gene: TRBV6-1; CDR3 protein: CASSQDRVREKLFF
J gene: TRBJ2-7; clone size: few; V gene: TRBV9; CDR3 protein: CASSEGPGLPPYEQYF
J gene: TRBJ2-1; clone size: .; V gene: TRBV2; CDR3 protein: CASSEATRSEQFF
J gene: TRBJ1-2; clone size: .; V gene: TRBV6-5; CDR3 protein: CASSYSPRARAYGYTF
J gene: TRBJ1-1; clone size: .; V gene: TRBV19; CDR3 protein: CASTLDRGEAFF
J gene: TRBJ1-5; clone size: .; V gene: TRBV19; CDR3 protein: CASSIAGQGEKSKHF
J gene: TRBJ1-4; clone size: .; V gene: TRBV5-6; CDR3 protein: CASSLGTGSNEKLFF
J gene: TRBJ1-6; clone size: .; V gene: TRBV19; CDR3 protein: CATKDRHRSYNSPLHF
J gene: TRBJ2-3; clone size: .; V gene: TRBV6-6; CDR3 protein: CASTPGRRDTDTQYF
J gene: TRBJ1-4; clone size: once; V gene: TRBV12-5; CDR3 protein: CASGPRGATNEKLFF
J gene: TRBJ1-5; clone size: .; V gene: TRBV4-3; CDR3 protein: CASSQAASGAQPQHF
J gene: TRBJ1-5; clone size: once; V gene: TRBV7-9; CDR3 protein: CASSLEGGSTNQPQHF
J gene: TRBJ2-5; clone size: .; V gene: TRBV7-2; CDR3 protein: CASSFDRGRETQYF
J gene: TRBJ1-1; clone size: few; V gene: TRBV5-4; CDR3 protein: CASSLNRGGAEAFF
J gene: TRBJ2-5; clone size: .; V gene: TRBV5-1; CDR3 protein: CASSLSRVQETQYF